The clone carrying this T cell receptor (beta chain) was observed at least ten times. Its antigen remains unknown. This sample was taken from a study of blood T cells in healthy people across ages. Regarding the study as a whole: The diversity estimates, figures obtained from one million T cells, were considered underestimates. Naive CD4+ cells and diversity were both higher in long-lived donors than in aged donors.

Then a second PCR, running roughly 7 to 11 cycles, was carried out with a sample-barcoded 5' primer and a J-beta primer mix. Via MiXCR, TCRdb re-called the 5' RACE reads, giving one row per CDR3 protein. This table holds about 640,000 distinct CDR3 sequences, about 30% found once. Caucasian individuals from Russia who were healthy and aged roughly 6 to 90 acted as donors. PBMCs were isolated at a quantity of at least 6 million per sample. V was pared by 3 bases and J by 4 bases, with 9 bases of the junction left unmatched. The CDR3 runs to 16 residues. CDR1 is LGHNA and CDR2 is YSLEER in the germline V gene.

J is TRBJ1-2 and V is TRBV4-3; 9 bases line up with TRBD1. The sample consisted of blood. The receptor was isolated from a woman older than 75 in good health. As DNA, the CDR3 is TGCGCCAGCAGCCACGCAACAGGGGGCTTGAGCTATGGCTACACCTTC. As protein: CASSHATGGLSYGYTF.